The entry below gives a single T cell receptor beta chain sequence along with its context. The antigen is unknown. The CDR3 has 15 amino acids. Germline assignment: CDR1 MDHEN and CDR2 SYDVKM. V dropped 7 bases and J dropped 10; count of bases not matched to a gene: 16. The PCR was carried out with 60 Vbeta primers and 13 Jbeta primers. The method was immunoSEQ multiplex PCR; TCRdb's version includes in-frame clones alone and lacks a portion of them. The table includes roughly 200,000 clones, around 73% detected once. These data are taken from a study of cytomegalovirus exposure and HLA in healthy donors. Regarding the study as a whole: CMV serostatus alone was available as immune exposure information.

This clonotype originated in a man aged 60 to 75 in good health and CMV-seronegative. Input material: PBMCs. The gene calls are TRBV28 and TRBJ2-1; 7 bases align to TRBD2. The CDR3 loop is CASTSGTLGRGEQFF. Here the CDR3 DNA reads TGTGCCAGCACTTCCGGGACCTTGGGGCGGGGGGAGCAGTTCTTC.